A selection of T cell receptor beta chains follows, all from one sample in a study of T cells in Graves' hyperthyroidism and ophthalmopathy. TCRdb re-called the multiplex PCR reads with MiXCR, one entry per CDR3 protein. The data show some 560,000 distinct CDR3 sequences, 15% to 18% seen once. The sample taken for sequencing was blood. All receptors come from a woman aged 25-40 years with Graves' hyperthyroidism. Both conserved end residues are part of each CDR3. D genes are given only for firm matches. Where a row states a size, it is once, few, many or the class of an expanded clone; other rows omit it.

j_gene: TRBJ2-5
v_gene: TRBV5-1
d_gene: TRBD2
abundance: .
CDR3nt: TGCGCCAGCAGCTTGGGTCCAGGGATGGGACTAATACAAGAGACCCAGTACTTC
CDR3aa: CASSLGPGMGLIQETQYF

j_gene: TRBJ1-3
v_gene: TRBV20-1
d_gene: TRBD1
abundance: .
CDR3nt: TGCAGTGCTAGAGACAGGGGGCGCTCTGGAAACACCATATATTTT
CDR3aa: CSARDRGRSGNTIYF

j_gene: TRBJ2-1
v_gene: TRBV27
d_gene: TRBD2
abundance: many
CDR3nt: TGTGCCAGCAGTCGACTAGCGGGAACCTTCTCCTACAATGAGCAGTTCTTC
CDR3aa: CASSRLAGTFSYNEQFF

j_gene: TRBJ1-1
v_gene: TRBV5-6
d_gene: .
abundance: many
CDR3nt: TGTGCCAGCAGCCACGAGACGGGGGTGATGAACACTGAAGCTTTCTTT
CDR3aa: CASSHETGVMNTEAFF

j_gene: TRBJ2-7
v_gene: TRBV20-1
d_gene: TRBD2
abundance: few
CDR3nt: TGCAGTGCTAGAGATTTTTTCCCTAGCGGCTACGAGCAGTACTTC
CDR3aa: CSARDFFPSGYEQYF

j_gene: TRBJ2-3
v_gene: TRBV20-1
d_gene: TRBD1
abundance: many
CDR3nt: TGCAGTGCGGCAACACCGACAGGGGGGCGCACAGATACGCAGTATTTT
CDR3aa: CSAATPTGGRTDTQYF

j_gene: TRBJ1-1
v_gene: TRBV6-1
d_gene: .
abundance: many
CDR3nt: TGTGCCAGCGGGAGGCCGAACACTGAAGCTTTCTTT
CDR3aa: CASGRPNTEAFF

j_gene: TRBJ2-2
v_gene: TRBV12-3/TRBV12-4
d_gene: .
abundance: few
CDR3nt: TGTGCCAGCAGTTGGCTCGTCGGGGGTAACACCGGGGAGCTGTTTTTT
CDR3aa: CASSWLVGGNTGELFF

j_gene: TRBJ2-3
v_gene: TRBV7-9
d_gene: .
abundance: many
CDR3nt: TGTGCCAGCAGCCCCCGTGCCTCCGCAAATACGCAGTATTTT
CDR3aa: CASSPRASANTQYF

j_gene: TRBJ1-1
v_gene: TRBV6-1
d_gene: .
abundance: many
CDR3nt: TGTGCCAGCAGTGAATACGGGGGCACTGAAGCTTTCTTT
CDR3aa: CASSEYGGTEAFF

j_gene: TRBJ2-1
v_gene: TRBV7-2
d_gene: TRBD2
abundance: many
CDR3nt: TGTGCCAGCAGCTCCCCCCTAGCGGCCTCCCGGGAGTTCTTC
CDR3aa: CASSSPLAASREFF

j_gene: TRBJ1-6
v_gene: TRBV28
d_gene: TRBD1
abundance: few
CDR3nt: TGTGCCAGCAGTTCTCACAGGGGATTGAATGATTCACCCCTCCACTTT
CDR3aa: CASSSHRGLNDSPLHF

j_gene: TRBJ2-3
v_gene: TRBV20-1
d_gene: .
abundance: .
CDR3nt: TGCAGTGCGCGGAGGTCGCGGGATCGTCCCGATACGCAGTATTTT
CDR3aa: CSARRSRDRPDTQYF

j_gene: TRBJ1-4
v_gene: TRBV20-1
d_gene: .
abundance: .
CDR3nt: TGCAGTGCTGCGACACCAACAACTAATGAAAAACTGTTTTTT
CDR3aa: CSAATPTTNEKLFF

j_gene: TRBJ2-3
v_gene: TRBV27
d_gene: TRBD2
abundance: many
CDR3nt: TGTGCCAGCAGTCCCGGGACTAGCGGGAAAGATACGCAGTATTTT
CDR3aa: CASSPGTSGKDTQYF

j_gene: TRBJ2-1
v_gene: TRBV6-5
d_gene: .
abundance: .
CDR3nt: TGTGCCAGCAGTTACTCCGAACAGCCCTCCTACAATGAGCAGTTCTTC
CDR3aa: CASSYSEQPSYNEQFF

j_gene: TRBJ2-1
v_gene: TRBV18
d_gene: TRBD2
abundance: many
CDR3nt: TGTGCCAGCTCATCGAGAGCGGGAGGGAGCGATGAGCAGTTCTTC
CDR3aa: CASSSRAGGSDEQFF

j_gene: TRBJ1-6
v_gene: TRBV6-6
d_gene: .
abundance: many
CDR3nt: TGTGCCAGCAGTTACATCCGGGTGGCTGAGAATTCACCCCTCCACTTT
CDR3aa: CASSYIRVAENSPLHF

j_gene: TRBJ2-1
v_gene: TRBV15
d_gene: .
abundance: many
CDR3nt: TGTGCCACCAGCAGCGGACAGCGGGGCGATGAGCAGTTCTTC
CDR3aa: CATSSGQRGDEQFF

j_gene: TRBJ2-6
v_gene: TRBV7-8
d_gene: .
abundance: many
CDR3nt: TGTGCCAGCAGCCCTACAGGGCAGGCTGGGGCCAACGTCCTGACTTTC
CDR3aa: CASSPTGQAGANVLTF

j_gene: TRBJ2-3
v_gene: TRBV4-1
d_gene: TRBD2
abundance: few
CDR3nt: TGCGCCAGCAGCCCCCCTAGCGGGAAGTCGCCGGCTTCTAGCACAGATACGCAGTATTTT
CDR3aa: CASSPPSGKSPASSTDTQYF

j_gene: TRBJ2-5
v_gene: TRBV7-9
d_gene: TRBD2
abundance: many
CDR3nt: TGTGCCAGCAGCCTTACTAGCGGGAGTGGTGAGACCCAGTACTTC
CDR3aa: CASSLTSGSGETQYF

j_gene: TRBJ2-3
v_gene: TRBV6-2/TRBV6-3
d_gene: .
abundance: few
CDR3nt: TGTGCCAGTGAGGGCCGGGTGACTAGCACAGATACGCAGTATTTT
CDR3aa: CASEGRVTSTDTQYF

j_gene: TRBJ1-5
v_gene: TRBV18
d_gene: .
abundance: many
CDR3nt: TGTGCCAGCTCACAGGGTTCCGGTTTCCAAAAGGGGTCCCAGCATTTT
CDR3aa: CASSQGSGFQKGSQHF

j_gene: TRBJ2-1
v_gene: TRBV19
d_gene: TRBD2
abundance: .
CDR3nt: TGTGCCAGTACTCTGGGACTATGGGTCGATGAGCAGTTCTTC
CDR3aa: CASTLGLWVDEQFF

j_gene: TRBJ2-1
v_gene: TRBV19
d_gene: TRBD1
abundance: .
CDR3nt: TGTGCCAGTAGGGTTAGGGGGCGTAAGATGAATGAGCAGTTCTTC
CDR3aa: CASRVRGRKMNEQFF

j_gene: TRBJ2-4
v_gene: TRBV6-1
d_gene: TRBD2
abundance: few
CDR3nt: TGTGCCAGCAGAGGGACTAGCGGCTTAAACATTCAGTACTTC
CDR3aa: CASRGTSGLNIQYF

j_gene: TRBJ2-3
v_gene: TRBV4-1
d_gene: TRBD2
abundance: .
CDR3nt: TGCGCCAGCAGCCCCAATCGGCTAGCGGGACCTCTATTCACAGATACGCAGTATTTT
CDR3aa: CASSPNRLAGPLFTDTQYF

j_gene: TRBJ2-5
v_gene: TRBV6-2/TRBV6-3
d_gene: .
abundance: .
CDR3nt: TGTGCCAGCAGTTACTCGGGACAATTCCAAGAGACCCAGTACTTC
CDR3aa: CASSYSGQFQETQYF

j_gene: TRBJ1-1
v_gene: TRBV19
d_gene: .
abundance: .
CDR3nt: TGTGCCAGTAGTATACAATGGGGGAACACTGAAGCTTTCTTT
CDR3aa: CASSIQWGNTEAFF

j_gene: TRBJ2-2
v_gene: TRBV12-3/TRBV12-4
d_gene: .
abundance: few
CDR3nt: TGTGCCAGCAGACGGCCGAACACCGGGGAGCTGTTTTTT
CDR3aa: CASRRPNTGELFF

j_gene: TRBJ2-7
v_gene: TRBV6-2/TRBV6-3
d_gene: TRBD1
abundance: many
CDR3nt: TGTGCCAGCAGAGGCCTAGGGGACAGGACCTACGAGCAGTACTTC
CDR3aa: CASRGLGDRTYEQYF

j_gene: TRBJ2-3
v_gene: TRBV6-2/TRBV6-3
d_gene: .
abundance: few
CDR3nt: TGTGCCAGCAGTTACTGGGTTACCACAGATACGCAGTATTTT
CDR3aa: CASSYWVTTDTQYF

j_gene: TRBJ2-7
v_gene: TRBV7-2
d_gene: TRBD2
abundance: .
CDR3nt: TGTGCCAGCAGCTTAGTGGCGGGAGAGCGGAACGAGCAGTACTTC
CDR3aa: CASSLVAGERNEQYF

j_gene: TRBJ2-1
v_gene: TRBV20-1
d_gene: TRBD2
abundance: .
CDR3nt: TGCAGTGCTAGACGGCTAGCGGGAGTCAATGAGCAGTTCTTC
CDR3aa: CSARRLAGVNEQFF

j_gene: TRBJ2-3
v_gene: TRBV28
d_gene: .
abundance: many
CDR3nt: TGTGCCAGCAGTTTAATTGAGGGAGTCCATACGCAGTATTTT
CDR3aa: CASSLIEGVHTQYF

j_gene: TRBJ2-6
v_gene: TRBV29-1
d_gene: .
abundance: .
CDR3nt: TGCAGCGTTGAGATGACAGCCCACTCTGGGGCCAACGTCCTGACTTTC
CDR3aa: CSVEMTAHSGANVLTF

j_gene: TRBJ2-3
v_gene: TRBV12-3/TRBV12-4
d_gene: TRBD1
abundance: many
CDR3nt: TGTGCCAGCAGTTACAGGGGGCTCAGGACAGATACGCAGTATTTT
CDR3aa: CASSYRGLRTDTQYF

j_gene: TRBJ1-3
v_gene: TRBV6-5
d_gene: .
abundance: .
CDR3nt: TGTGCCAGCAGTTACTTGGGACCCGATCAGGGAAACACCATATATTTT
CDR3aa: CASSYLGPDQGNTIYF

j_gene: TRBJ2-7
v_gene: TRBV27
d_gene: .
abundance: few
CDR3nt: TGTGCCAGCAGTCTAGGGGGAGCAGGTTTCGAGCAGTACTTC
CDR3aa: CASSLGGAGFEQYF

j_gene: TRBJ2-5
v_gene: TRBV29-1
d_gene: .
abundance: .
CDR3nt: TGCAGCGTTCATCGAGAGGGACCCCAAGAGACCCAGTACTTC
CDR3aa: CSVHREGPQETQYF

j_gene: TRBJ2-3
v_gene: TRBV20-1
d_gene: .
abundance: many
CDR3nt: TGCAGTGCTAGAAAATTTAGCACAGATACGCAGTATTTT
CDR3aa: CSARKFSTDTQYF

j_gene: TRBJ2-7
v_gene: TRBV29-1
d_gene: .
abundance: few
CDR3nt: TGCAGCGTTGAAGGGCGGACCTACGAGCAGTACTTC
CDR3aa: CSVEGRTYEQYF

j_gene: TRBJ1-5
v_gene: TRBV5-1
d_gene: .
abundance: few
CDR3nt: TGCGCCAGCAGCAGGGCAGGGGAAGGTCAGCCCCAGCATTTT
CDR3aa: CASSRAGEGQPQHF

j_gene: TRBJ2-1
v_gene: TRBV20-1
d_gene: .
abundance: many
CDR3nt: TGCAGTGCTTCCCTCCCCCGGAGCGGATCCTACAATGAGCAGTTCTTC
CDR3aa: CSASLPRSGSYNEQFF

j_gene: TRBJ2-7
v_gene: TRBV7-9
d_gene: .
abundance: few
CDR3nt: TGTGCCAGCAGCCCCCCCGACAGAGCGTACGAGCAGTACTTC
CDR3aa: CASSPPDRAYEQYF

j_gene: TRBJ1-4
v_gene: TRBV7-2
d_gene: .
abundance: many
CDR3nt: TGTGCCAGCAGTTCGGCCGTCCTTAATGAAAAACTGTTTTTT
CDR3aa: CASSSAVLNEKLFF

j_gene: TRBJ1-1
v_gene: TRBV24-1
d_gene: TRBD1
abundance: many
CDR3nt: TGTGCCACCAGTGACTCGACAGGGGTGGGCACTGAAGCTTTCTTT
CDR3aa: CATSDSTGVGTEAFF

j_gene: TRBJ2-1
v_gene: TRBV6-6
d_gene: .
abundance: many
CDR3nt: TGTGCCAGCAGTTACGGACAGCTCAATGAGCAGTTCTTC
CDR3aa: CASSYGQLNEQFF

j_gene: TRBJ2-1
v_gene: TRBV19
d_gene: TRBD2
abundance: few
CDR3nt: TGTGCCAGTAGTATAGCGTGGGAGGGCTCCTACAATGAGCAGTTCTTC
CDR3aa: CASSIAWEGSYNEQFF